The rows below give T cell receptor beta chains drawn from one sample of a study of identical twins. TCRdb processed the 5' RACE reads anew with MiXCR; each CDR3 protein has one entry. Here the sample spans about 430,000 distinct CDR3 sequences, roughly 18% being singletons. Sequenced input: naive T cells sorted from blood. The source of these receptors is a man aged 50 or older in good health. Both conserved end residues are part of each CDR3. The D gene is left open where the match is weak. Not all rows give a size; the values are once, few, many and, for expanded clones, a class.

CDR3nt: TGTGCCAGCAGCCTAGCTGGGACAGGGAGGCACGAGCAGTACTTC
CDR3aa: CASSLAGTGRHEQYF
j_gene: TRBJ2-7
v_gene: TRBV7-2
d_gene: TRBD1
abundance: -

CDR3nt: TGTGCCAGCAGTCGGACGAGCGGGAGAGACTACGAGCAGTACTTC
CDR3aa: CASSRTSGRDYEQYF
j_gene: TRBJ2-7
v_gene: TRBV6-2/TRBV6-3
d_gene: TRBD2
abundance: -

CDR3nt: TGCGCCAGCAGGCAGGGACAGGGCTACGAGCAGTACTTC
CDR3aa: CASRQGQGYEQYF
j_gene: TRBJ2-7
v_gene: TRBV5-1
d_gene: TRBD1
abundance: many

CDR3nt: TGCAGTGCTAGAGCCGACTCATACAATGAGCAGTTCTTC
CDR3aa: CSARADSYNEQFF
j_gene: TRBJ2-1
v_gene: TRBV20-1
d_gene: -
abundance: few

CDR3nt: TGCAGTGCTCCCGATAACACTGAAGCTTTCTTT
CDR3aa: CSAPDNTEAFF
j_gene: TRBJ1-1
v_gene: TRBV20-1
d_gene: -
abundance: few

CDR3nt: TGTGCCAGCAGCTTATCCGGCCTGACCTACGAGCAGTACTTC
CDR3aa: CASSLSGLTYEQYF
j_gene: TRBJ2-7
v_gene: TRBV11-1
d_gene: -
abundance: few

CDR3nt: TGCAGTCAAAGGACAACCACCGGGGAGCTGTTTTTT
CDR3aa: CSQRTTTGELFF
j_gene: TRBJ2-2
v_gene: TRBV20-1
d_gene: -
abundance: many

CDR3nt: TGCAGTGCTAGAGGGGGACTAGCGGGAGTGGAGCAGTTCTTC
CDR3aa: CSARGGLAGVEQFF
j_gene: TRBJ2-1
v_gene: TRBV20-1
d_gene: TRBD2
abundance: -

CDR3nt: TGCGCCAGCAGCCGAGACTGGACAGTAAGTCCAGCCGGGGAGCTGTTTTTT
CDR3aa: CASSRDWTVSPAGELFF
j_gene: TRBJ2-2
v_gene: TRBV4-3
d_gene: -
abundance: few

CDR3nt: TGTGCCAGCAGTTTAAGGGCAGGGAACGAGCAGTACTTC
CDR3aa: CASSLRAGNEQYF
j_gene: TRBJ2-7
v_gene: TRBV12-3/TRBV12-4
d_gene: -
abundance: -

CDR3nt: TGTGCCATCAATTCCGACATACACTCCTACGAGCAGTACTTC
CDR3aa: CAINSDIHSYEQYF
j_gene: TRBJ2-7
v_gene: TRBV10-3
d_gene: -
abundance: few

CDR3nt: TGTGCCAGCAGCCAAGGCCCAGGGAGTATCCAAGAGACCCAGTACTTC
CDR3aa: CASSQGPGSIQETQYF
j_gene: TRBJ2-5
v_gene: TRBV14
d_gene: -
abundance: few

CDR3nt: TGTGCCAGCAGCTTCACGGCGACGTTCACAGATACGCAGTATTTT
CDR3aa: CASSFTATFTDTQYF
j_gene: TRBJ2-3
v_gene: TRBV7-2
d_gene: -
abundance: many

CDR3nt: TGCGCCAGCAGCCTGGGGAGGGTGGCCTACAATGAGCAGTTCTTC
CDR3aa: CASSLGRVAYNEQFF
j_gene: TRBJ2-1
v_gene: TRBV5-1
d_gene: TRBD2
abundance: many

CDR3nt: TGCGCCAGCAGCTTGGAGAAAGGTTTCAATGAGCAGTTCTTC
CDR3aa: CASSLEKGFNEQFF
j_gene: TRBJ2-1
v_gene: TRBV5-1
d_gene: -
abundance: many

CDR3nt: TGTGCCACCAGTGATTCACGGGAGCCCTACAATGAGCAGTTCTTC
CDR3aa: CATSDSREPYNEQFF
j_gene: TRBJ2-1
v_gene: TRBV24-1
d_gene: -
abundance: -

CDR3nt: TGTGCCACCAGTGAGCCGGGTAGAGACACTGAAGCTTTCTTT
CDR3aa: CATSEPGRDTEAFF
j_gene: TRBJ1-1
v_gene: TRBV24-1
d_gene: -
abundance: few

CDR3nt: TGTGCCAGCAGCTTACTAAGCGGGGTGCACCGGTACGAGCAGTACTTC
CDR3aa: CASSLLSGVHRYEQYF
j_gene: TRBJ2-7
v_gene: TRBV7-9
d_gene: TRBD2
abundance: few

CDR3nt: TGCAGTGCTAGTTCGACCTCTAAGGAGCAGTACTTC
CDR3aa: CSASSTSKEQYF
j_gene: TRBJ2-7
v_gene: TRBV20-1
d_gene: -
abundance: many

CDR3nt: TGCGCCAGCAGCCAAGATCTGAGACTAGCGGGGACCTACGAGCAGTACTTC
CDR3aa: CASSQDLRLAGTYEQYF
j_gene: TRBJ2-7
v_gene: TRBV4-3
d_gene: TRBD2
abundance: -

CDR3nt: TGCAGTGCTATTAGGGGAAGCACAGATACGCAGTATTTT
CDR3aa: CSAIRGSTDTQYF
j_gene: TRBJ2-3
v_gene: TRBV20-1
d_gene: -
abundance: -

CDR3nt: TGCAGTGTCGAACTAGCGGGAGGCACAGATACGCAGTATTTT
CDR3aa: CSVELAGGTDTQYF
j_gene: TRBJ2-3
v_gene: TRBV20-1
d_gene: TRBD2
abundance: few